This TCR beta chain was identified in a study of T cells in Graves' hyperthyroidism and ophthalmopathy. The sample holds a few counts of this clonotype. Regions amplified from RNA transcripts were the TCR beta CDR3 regions. Primed by the HTBI set, a first-round RT-PCR was run on the TCR CDR3. TCRdb re-analysed the multiplex PCR reads in MiXCR, keeping a single row per CDR3 protein. Altogether more than 300,000 distinct CDR3 sequences are present, 13% being singletons, with the ten largest covering less than 10%. The source of this sequence is a woman aged 18-35 years with Graves' hyperthyroidism. What was sequenced was blood.

CDR3 bases: TGCGCCAGCAGCCAAGAAGGTGGCAGGGGCCAAGAGACCCAGTACTTC. Residues: CASSQEGGRGQETQYF. The chain combines TRBV4-1 with TRBJ2-5; tentatively, D is TRBD1 (6 bases). V lost 0 bases to trimming and J lost 1 base, with 12 bases between them. The CDR3 consists of 16 residues. Germline CDR1 and CDR2: MGHRA and YSYEKL.